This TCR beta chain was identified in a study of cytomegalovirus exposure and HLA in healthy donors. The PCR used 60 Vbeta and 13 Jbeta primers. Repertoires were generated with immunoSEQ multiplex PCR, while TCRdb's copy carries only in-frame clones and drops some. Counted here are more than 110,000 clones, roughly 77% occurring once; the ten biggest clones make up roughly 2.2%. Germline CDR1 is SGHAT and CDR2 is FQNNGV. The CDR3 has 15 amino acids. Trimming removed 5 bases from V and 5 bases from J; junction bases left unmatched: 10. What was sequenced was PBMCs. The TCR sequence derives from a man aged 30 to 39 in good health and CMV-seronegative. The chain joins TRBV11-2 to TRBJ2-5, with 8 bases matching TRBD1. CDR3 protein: CASSLRQGRMETQYF. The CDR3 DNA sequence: TGTGCCAGCAGCCTTCGACAGGGGCGGATGGAGACCCAGTACTTC.